A single sample gave rise to the 28 T cell receptor beta chains below, sequenced in a study of T cells of healthy individuals. TCRdb used MiXCR to reprocess the 5' RACE reads, holding one entry per CDR3 protein. The sample comprises approximately 50,000 distinct CDR3 sequences, roughly 14% of which are singletons, and more than 15% rests with the top ten. The source is a human donor in good health.

This chain uses TRBV6-2 or TRBV6-3 with TRBJ2-7; tentatively, D is TRBD2 (5 bases). V was clipped by 11 bases and J by 1 base, with 15 bases between them. The V gene's germline CDR1 is MNHEY and CDR2 SVGEGT. This CDR3 comprises 13 residues. The CDR3 is CASHPGSSYEQYF. The CDR3 nucleotides are TGTGCCTCACACCCGGGATCTTCCTACGAGCAGTACTTC.

This clonotype was seen at least ten times. This chain uses TRBV9 with TRBJ1-3, with TRBD1 matching over 7 bases. This CDR3 spans 14 amino acids. From germline, CDR1 is SGDLS and CDR2 YYNGEE. Unmatched junction bases numbered 2, after V lost 3 bases and J lost 2 bases. CDR3 sequence: CASSAGTAGNTIYF. The CDR3 DNA reads as TGTGCCAGCAGCGCCGGGACAGCTGGAAACACCATATATTTT.

This clonotype was observed many times. The chain joins TRBV6-2 or TRBV6-3 to TRBJ2-7; TRBD1 matches 7 bases. Germline assignment: CDR1 MNHEY and CDR2 SVGEGT. The CDR3 contains 16 residues. Losses at the gene ends were 0 bases for V and 3 bases for J; bases not matched to a gene: 8. CDR3 loop: CASSYSKGASVYEQYF. For the CDR3, the DNA is TGTGCCAGCAGTTACTCGAAGGGGGCATCGGTCTACGAGCAGTACTTC.

This clonotype was counted a few times. The chain employs TRBV15 and TRBJ2-1; D might be TRBD2 (7 bases). The CDR3 has 14 amino acids. In germline, CDR1 is LNHNV, CDR2 YYDKDF (reference sequence). Trimming shortened V by 0 bases and J by 9 bases, and 12 bases separated the two germline ends. Here the CDR3 reads CATSRDRGGTEQFF. The CDR3 DNA follows: TGTGCCACCAGCAGAGATAGGGGGGGCACTGAGCAGTTCTTC.

This sequence joins TRBV4-3 and TRBJ2-5; 16 bases are shared with TRBD2. The germline gives CDR1 LGHNA, CDR2 YSLEER. The CDR3 totals 16 residues. V lost 4 bases and J lost 4; bases outside the gene matches: 3. CDR3 sequence reads: CASSRGTSGRGETQYF. CDR3 nucleotides: TGCGCCAGCAGCCGAGGGACTAGCGGGAGGGGAGAGACCCAGTACTTC.

In this sample, this clonotype turned up many times. The chain combines TRBV3-1 with TRBJ2-1, with 14 bases lining up with TRBD2. Unmatched junction bases numbered 7, after V lost 0 bases and J lost 6 bases. Looked up from germline, CDR1 is LGHDT and CDR2 is YNNKEL (reference sequence). The CDR3 length is 18 residues. CDR3 region: CASSQEGLAGGFTNEQFF. The DNA of the CDR3 is TGTGCCAGCAGCCAAGAAGGACTAGCGGGAGGATTCACCAATGAGCAGTTCTTC.

CDR3 in amino acids: CAWRDRVQKLFF. The CDR3, as DNA: TGTGCCTGGAGGGACAGGGTCCAAAAACTGTTTTTT. The chain employs TRBV30 and TRBJ1-4, with TRBD1 identical over 8 bases. This CDR3 region has 12 residues. The trim removed 3 bases at V and 9 bases at J, leaving 3 bases unmatched. Germline V gene data show CDR1 as GTSNPN and CDR2 as SVGIG (reference sequence).

The chain employs TRBV20-1 and TRBJ1-2, with D unclear. The ends were cut back, 3 bases at V and 5 bases at J, with 19 bases in the middle. The CDR3 consists of 15 residues. CDR1 is DFQATT and CDR2 is SNEGSKA in the germline V gene (reference sequence). CDR3 region: CSASPRSKRRYGYTF. Here the CDR3 DNA reads TGCAGTGCTAGCCCCAGGTCAAAGAGGAGATATGGCTACACCTTC.

This clonotype was detected only a few times. The CDR3 spells CTSSQVYRDLHRGTF. The CDR3 coding sequence is TGCACCAGCAGCCAAGTTTATCGGGACCTCCACCGCGGCACCTTC. This chain uses TRBV1 with TRBJ1-2. TRBV1 is a listed pseudogene. There are 15 residues in the CDR3.

The V call is TRBV6-2 or TRBV6-3, the J call TRBJ2-2; TRBD1 matches at 8 bases. Germline assignment: CDR1 MNHEY and CDR2 SVGEGT. The CDR3 is made up of 14 amino acids. The V segment lost 5 bases and the J segment 7 bases; nucleotides outside the gene matches: 6. The CDR3 sequence is CASSGRTGIGELFF. CDR3 DNA sequence: TGTGCCAGCAGTGGGAGGACAGGGATCGGGGAGCTGTTTTTT.

This clonotype has a handful of counts. The V gene is TRBV20-1, the J gene TRBJ2-3; TRBD2 matches 14 bases. CDR1 is DFQATT and CDR2 is SNEGSKA in the germline V gene (reference sequence). The CDR3 totals 17 residues. The ends lost 0 bases at V and 6 bases at J; junction bases unmatched: 8. In DNA, the CDR3 is TGCAGTGCTAGAGATCTCGGGACTAGCGGGAGTATGGATACGCAGTATTTT. Amino acid sequence: CSARDLGTSGSMDTQYF.

This sequence joins TRBV5-1 and TRBJ2-5; D may match TRBD1 or TRBD2 (6 bases each). The CDR3 runs 14 residues. Trimming pared 6 bases from V and 2 bases from J, leaving 14 bases between. Germline CDR1 reads SGHRS; CDR2 reads YFSETQ. Written as DNA, the CDR3 is TGCGCCAGCACGGGGGCTTCTGATCAAGAGACCCAGTACTTC. Its protein is CASTGASDQETQYF.

There are many counts of this clonotype. The chain links TRBV12-3 or TRBV12-4 to TRBJ1-1; D unresolved. Trimming pared 1 base from V and 1 base from J, leaving 25 bases between. This CDR3 comprises 20 residues. The CDR3 loop reads CASSLVRGSLFRKGNTEAFF. DNA of the CDR3: TGTGCCAGCAGTTTAGTGAGAGGTTCACTTTTCAGAAAAGGGAACACTGAAGCTTTCTTT.

This chain joins TRBV5-6 and TRBJ2-5; 7 positions match TRBD2. V shed 8 bases, J shed 1 base, and the junction held 11 bases outside the gene matches. Germline CDR1 and CDR2: SGHDT and YYEEEE. The CDR3 has 15 amino acids. For the CDR3, the DNA is TGTGCCAGGACGGGCGCGGGGGTTTTCCAAGAGACCCAGTACTTC. It specifies CARTGAGVFQETQYF.

At least ten counts were recorded for this clonotype. This chain links TRBV20-1 with TRBJ1-2; no clear D gene. This CDR3 is 14 amino acids long. V was pared by 3 bases and J by 2 bases, with 13 bases between. The germline V gene encodes CDR1 DFQATT and CDR2 SNEGSKA (reference sequence). Here the CDR3 DNA reads TGCAGTGCTAGGTTCGGACTCCTAAACTATGGCTACACCTTC. This codes for CSARFGLLNYGYTF.

The count of this clonotype is one. This chain joins TRBV20-1 and TRBJ2-3; D remains ambiguous. The CDR3 sequence is 16 residues long. The V gene lost 4 bases and the J gene lost 2 bases, with 19 bases spanning the gap. CDR1 DFQATT and CDR2 SNEGSKA come from the germline V gene (reference sequence). The CDR3 bases are TGCAGTGCTATCGTCGGACGGAGCCATTCCACAGATACGCAGTATTTT. Translation gives CSAIVGRSHSTDTQYF.

This clonotype came up many times. The chain couples TRBV20-1 to TRBJ1-1; D gene ambiguous. V dropped 4 bases and J dropped 0 bases, with 12 bases sitting between them. Germline lookup yields CDR1 DFQATT and CDR2 SNEGSKA (reference sequence). This CDR3 contains 14 residues. CDR3 protein: CSATTTLLNTEAFF. The DNA for the CDR3 is TGCAGTGCTACTACGACACTTTTGAACACTGAAGCTTTCTTT.

The V and J genes are TRBV19 and TRBJ2-7; 8 bases are shared with TRBD1. Germline CDR1 and CDR2: LNHDA and SQIVND (reference sequence). The CDR3 covers 14 residues. The V and J ends lost 4 bases and 3 bases, in that order; junction bases with no gene match: 5. This chain's CDR3 is CASSTPDRVYEQYF. CDR3 nucleotide sequence: TGTGCCAGTAGTACTCCGGACAGGGTCTACGAGCAGTACTTC.

This clonotype was detected ten times or more. The V and J genes are TRBV5-6 and TRBJ2-6, with D hard to call. The germline gives CDR1 SGHDT, CDR2 YYEEEE. V lost 6 bases and J 1 base, leaving 20 bases between the germline ends. There are 18 residues in the CDR3. DNA of the CDR3: TGTGCCAGCATTCCATTGGGCCCAGAAGGGTCTGGGGCCAACGTCCTGACTTTC. It translates to CASIPLGPEGSGANVLTF. The full variable domain, with the rest looked up from reference TRBV5-6 and TRBJ2-6, is DAGVTQSPTHLIKTRGQQVTLRCSPKSGHDTVSWYQQALGQGPQFIFQYYEEEERQRGNFPDRFSGHQFPNYSSELNVNALLLGDSALYLCASIPLGPEGSGANVLTFGAGSRLTVL.

The rearrangement joins TRBV3-1 to TRBJ2-7; 8 positions match TRBD1. The CDR3 totals 15 residues. CDR1 LGHDT and CDR2 YNNKEL come from the germline V gene (reference sequence). V lost 3 bases to trimming and J lost 3 bases; unmatched junction nucleotides: 7. As DNA, the CDR3 is TGTGCCAGCAGCCAGACCAGGGGGCGTAGCTACGAGCAGTACTTC. Translated, it gives CASSQTRGRSYEQYF.

This chain uses TRBV28 with TRBJ1-5, with D possibly TRBD1 on 5 matching bases. Germline-derived CDR1 and CDR2 are MDHEN and SYDVKM. V was shortened by 2 bases and J by 2 bases, with 13 bases between the two germline ends. The CDR3 contains 16 residues. CDR3: CASSLSQGRRNQPQHF. In DNA, the CDR3 is TGTGCCAGCAGTTTAAGCCAGGGAAGGCGCAATCAGCCCCAGCATTTT.

This clonotype was observed many times. The rearrangement uses TRBV20-1 and TRBJ2-7; perhaps TRBD2 as D (6 bases). CDR1 DFQATT and CDR2 SNEGSKA come from the germline V gene (reference sequence). V lost 0 bases and J 6 bases, leaving 18 bases between the germline ends. The CDR3 loop spans 15 amino acids. CDR3 bases: TGCAGTGCTAGAGATCGTCGGAGGGGAATGGGCGAGCAGTACTTC. Amino acids: CSARDRRRGMGEQYF.

This clonotype appeared a few times. V and J are TRBV5-1 and TRBJ2-5, with TRBD2 as a possible D gene (6 bases). The V end lost 3 bases, the J end lost 5 bases, and 14 bases lay between the germline ends. The CDR3 contains 14 residues. Germline V gives CDR1 SGHRS, CDR2 YFSETQ. CDR3 sequence (DNA): TGCGCCAGCAGCTCAGACCCCCGGGAGGAGACCCAGTACTTC. It codes for CASSSDPREETQYF.

The J gene is TRBJ2-7, the V gene TRBV5-1; TRBD1 or TRBD2 may be the D gene (5 bases each). V gave up 2 bases and J gave up 0 bases, with 15 bases separating them. The germline CDR1 and CDR2 sequences are SGHRS and YFSETQ. This CDR3 region has 16 residues. In DNA, the CDR3 is TGCGCCAGCAGCTTAGTCGGGACCGTTAGCTCCTACGAGCAGTACTTC. As protein: CASSLVGTVSSYEQYF.

This clonotype was recorded once. This may come from a read error, since a much larger clone is one base off. The rearrangement links TRBV4-3 to TRBJ2-7; weak D call: TRBD1 (6 bases). The CDR3 has 16 amino acids. Trimming removed 3 bases from V and 8 bases from J, with 23 bases in between. CDR1 and CDR2 (germline): LGHNA, YSLEER. In nucleotides, the CDR3 is TGCGCCAGCAGCCAGGACTTCCGTAGCGTGGGGGCCAAGCAGTACTTC. Encoded protein: CASSQDFRSVGAKQYF.

This clonotype was counted many times. V and J are TRBV29-1 and TRBJ1-2, with 9 bases aligning to TRBD1. Germline V lookup: CDR1 SQVTM, CDR2 ANQGSEA. There are 13 residues in the CDR3. The trim removed 4 bases at V and 2 bases at J, leaving 2 bases unmatched. Here the CDR3 reads CSVGGTGNYGYTF. The DNA of the CDR3 is TGCAGCGTTGGAGGGACAGGGAACTATGGCTACACCTTC.

This clonotype was seen more than once but under ten times. The chain couples TRBV10-3 to TRBJ2-1, with TRBD2 matching over 9 bases. CDR3 length: 15 residues. V lost 2 bases and J lost 7; bases outside the gene matches: 6. The germline V gene has CDR1 ENHRY and CDR2 SYGVKD. The CDR3: CAISEGVAGVNEQFF. CDR3 bases: TGTGCCATCAGTGAGGGAGTAGCGGGGGTGAATGAGCAGTTCTTC.

The rearrangement uses TRBV5-1 and TRBJ2-4, with TRBD1 matching 8 bases. Losses at the gene ends were 0 bases for V and 4 bases for J; bases not matched to a gene: 9. The CDR3 sequence is 17 residues long. Germline lookup yields CDR1 SGHRS and CDR2 YFSETQ. The chain's CDR3 is CASSLAVTRDRKNIQYF. Written as DNA, the CDR3 is TGCGCCAGCAGCTTGGCAGTAACGCGGGACAGGAAAAACATTCAGTACTTC.